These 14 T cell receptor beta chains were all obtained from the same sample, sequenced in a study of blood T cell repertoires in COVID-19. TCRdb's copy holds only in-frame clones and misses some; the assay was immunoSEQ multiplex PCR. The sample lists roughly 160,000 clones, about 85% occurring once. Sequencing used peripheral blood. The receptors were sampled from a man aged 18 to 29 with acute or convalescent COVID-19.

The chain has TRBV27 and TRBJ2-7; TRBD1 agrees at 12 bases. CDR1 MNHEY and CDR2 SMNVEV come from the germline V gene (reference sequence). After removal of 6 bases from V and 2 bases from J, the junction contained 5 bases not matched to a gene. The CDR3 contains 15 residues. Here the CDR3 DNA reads TGTGCCAGCAGAACCGGGGACAGGGGGCCCTACGAGCAGTACGTC. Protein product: CASRTGDRGPYEQYV.

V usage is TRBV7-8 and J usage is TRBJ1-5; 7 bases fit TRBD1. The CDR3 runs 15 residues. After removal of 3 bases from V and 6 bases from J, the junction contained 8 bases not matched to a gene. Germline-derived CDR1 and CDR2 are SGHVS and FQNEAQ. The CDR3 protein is CASSFRQGEVQPQHF. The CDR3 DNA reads TGTGCCAGCAGCTTCAGACAGGGAGAAGTTCAGCCCCAGCATTTT. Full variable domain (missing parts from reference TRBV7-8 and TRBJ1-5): GAGVSQSPRYKVAKRGQDVALRCDPISGHVSLFWYQQALGQGPEFLTYFQNEAQLDKSGLPSDRFFAERPEGSVSTLKIQRTQQEDSAVYLCASSFRQGEVQPQHFGDGTRLSIL.

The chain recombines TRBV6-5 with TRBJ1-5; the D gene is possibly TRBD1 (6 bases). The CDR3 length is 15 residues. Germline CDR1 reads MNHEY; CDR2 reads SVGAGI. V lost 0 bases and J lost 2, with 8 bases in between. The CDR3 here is CASSYSRGGNQPQHF. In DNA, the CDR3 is TGTGCCAGCAGTTACTCCAGGGGAGGCAATCAGCCCCAGCATTTT.

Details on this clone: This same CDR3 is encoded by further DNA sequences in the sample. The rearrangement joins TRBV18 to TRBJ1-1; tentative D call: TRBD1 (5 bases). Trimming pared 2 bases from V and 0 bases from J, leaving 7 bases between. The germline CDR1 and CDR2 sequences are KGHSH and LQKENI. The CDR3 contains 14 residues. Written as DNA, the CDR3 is TGTGCCAGCTCACCAGACAGTTTGAACACTGAAGCTTTCTTT. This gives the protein CASSPDSLNTEAFF. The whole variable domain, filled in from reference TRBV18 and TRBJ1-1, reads NAGVMQNPRHLVRRRGQEARLRCSPMKGHSHVYWYRQLPEEGLKFMVYLQKENIIDESGMPKERFSAEFPKEGPSILRIQQVVRGDSAAYFCASSPDSLNTEAFFGQGTRLTVV.

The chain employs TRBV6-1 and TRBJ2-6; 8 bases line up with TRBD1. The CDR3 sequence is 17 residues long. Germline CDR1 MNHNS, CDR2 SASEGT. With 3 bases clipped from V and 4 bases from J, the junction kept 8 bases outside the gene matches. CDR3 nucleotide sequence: TGTGCCAGCAGTGACGCGCAGGGGGCGCTGGGGGCCAACGTCCTGACTTTC. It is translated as CASSDAQGALGANVLTF.

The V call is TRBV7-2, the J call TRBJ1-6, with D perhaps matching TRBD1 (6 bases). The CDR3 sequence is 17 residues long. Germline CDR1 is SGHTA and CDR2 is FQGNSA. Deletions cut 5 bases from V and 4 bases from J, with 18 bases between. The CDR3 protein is CASSPPRGANYNSPLHF. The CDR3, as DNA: TGTGCCAGCAGCCCTCCCCGGGGGGCGAATTATAATTCACCCCTCCACTTT.

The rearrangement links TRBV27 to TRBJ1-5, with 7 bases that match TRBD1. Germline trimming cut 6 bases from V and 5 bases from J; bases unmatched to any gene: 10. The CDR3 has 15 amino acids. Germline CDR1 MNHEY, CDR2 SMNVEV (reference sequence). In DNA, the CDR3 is TGTGCCAGCAGCCCAACAGGGGTAGGCTATCAGCCCCAGCATTTT. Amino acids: CASSPTGVGYQPQHF.

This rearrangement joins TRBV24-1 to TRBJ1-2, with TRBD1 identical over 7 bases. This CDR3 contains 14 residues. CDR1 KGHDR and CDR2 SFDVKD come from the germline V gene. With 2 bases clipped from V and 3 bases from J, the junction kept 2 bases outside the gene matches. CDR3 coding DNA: TGTGCCACCAGTGATTCAGGGACAGACTATGGCTACACCTTC. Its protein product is CATSDSGTDYGYTF.

DNA for the CDR3: TGTGCTAGTGGTTTAGAGGGTGCGGGCACTGAAGCTTTCTTT. Amino acids: CASGLEGAGTEAFF. The gene calls are TRBV12-5 and TRBJ1-1; D gene ambiguous. V was pared by 3 bases and J by 4 bases, with 12 bases between. Germline CDR1 LGHNT, CDR2 FRNRAP. The CDR3 consists of 14 residues.

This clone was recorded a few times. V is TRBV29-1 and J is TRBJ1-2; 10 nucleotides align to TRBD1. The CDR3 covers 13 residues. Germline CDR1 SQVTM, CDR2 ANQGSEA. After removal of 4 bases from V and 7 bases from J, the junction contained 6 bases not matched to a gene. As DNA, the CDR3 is TGCAGCGTTGTAGTTCGGACAGGGGGTGGCTACACCTTC. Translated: CSVVVRTGGGYTF.

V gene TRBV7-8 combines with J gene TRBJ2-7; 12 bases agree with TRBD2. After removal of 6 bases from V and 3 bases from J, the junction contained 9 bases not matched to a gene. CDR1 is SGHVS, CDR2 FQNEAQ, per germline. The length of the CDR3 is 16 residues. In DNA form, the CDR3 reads TGTGCCAGCAGACCCCGGACTAGCGGGGCCGGCTACGAGCAGTACTTC. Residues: CASRPRTSGAGYEQYF.

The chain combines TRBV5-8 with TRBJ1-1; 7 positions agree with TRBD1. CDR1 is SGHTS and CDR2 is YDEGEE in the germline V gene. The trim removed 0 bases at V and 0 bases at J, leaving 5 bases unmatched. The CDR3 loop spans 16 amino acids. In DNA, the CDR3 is TGTGCCAGCAGCTTGGTTGGAGGGGGCGTGAACACTGAAGCTTTCTTT. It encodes CASSLVGGGVNTEAFF.

The CDR3 region has the DNA TGTGCCAGCAGCTTAGTTGGAGGGTCCTACGAGCAGTACTTC. It yields the protein CASSLVGGSYEQYF. The rearrangement uses TRBV7-9 and TRBJ2-7; tentatively, D is TRBD2 (6 bases). The V end lost 1 base, the J end lost 1 base, and 8 bases lay between the germline ends. Germline V gene data show CDR1 as SEHNR and CDR2 as FQNEAQ (reference sequence). The CDR3 is 14 residues long.

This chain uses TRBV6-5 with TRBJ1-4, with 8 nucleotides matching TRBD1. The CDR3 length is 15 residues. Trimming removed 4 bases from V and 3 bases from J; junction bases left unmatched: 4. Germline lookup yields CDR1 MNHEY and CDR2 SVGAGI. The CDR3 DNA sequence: TGTGCCAGCAGTTCCAGGGGGCTATCTAATGAAAAACTGTTTTTT. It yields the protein CASSSRGLSNEKLFF.